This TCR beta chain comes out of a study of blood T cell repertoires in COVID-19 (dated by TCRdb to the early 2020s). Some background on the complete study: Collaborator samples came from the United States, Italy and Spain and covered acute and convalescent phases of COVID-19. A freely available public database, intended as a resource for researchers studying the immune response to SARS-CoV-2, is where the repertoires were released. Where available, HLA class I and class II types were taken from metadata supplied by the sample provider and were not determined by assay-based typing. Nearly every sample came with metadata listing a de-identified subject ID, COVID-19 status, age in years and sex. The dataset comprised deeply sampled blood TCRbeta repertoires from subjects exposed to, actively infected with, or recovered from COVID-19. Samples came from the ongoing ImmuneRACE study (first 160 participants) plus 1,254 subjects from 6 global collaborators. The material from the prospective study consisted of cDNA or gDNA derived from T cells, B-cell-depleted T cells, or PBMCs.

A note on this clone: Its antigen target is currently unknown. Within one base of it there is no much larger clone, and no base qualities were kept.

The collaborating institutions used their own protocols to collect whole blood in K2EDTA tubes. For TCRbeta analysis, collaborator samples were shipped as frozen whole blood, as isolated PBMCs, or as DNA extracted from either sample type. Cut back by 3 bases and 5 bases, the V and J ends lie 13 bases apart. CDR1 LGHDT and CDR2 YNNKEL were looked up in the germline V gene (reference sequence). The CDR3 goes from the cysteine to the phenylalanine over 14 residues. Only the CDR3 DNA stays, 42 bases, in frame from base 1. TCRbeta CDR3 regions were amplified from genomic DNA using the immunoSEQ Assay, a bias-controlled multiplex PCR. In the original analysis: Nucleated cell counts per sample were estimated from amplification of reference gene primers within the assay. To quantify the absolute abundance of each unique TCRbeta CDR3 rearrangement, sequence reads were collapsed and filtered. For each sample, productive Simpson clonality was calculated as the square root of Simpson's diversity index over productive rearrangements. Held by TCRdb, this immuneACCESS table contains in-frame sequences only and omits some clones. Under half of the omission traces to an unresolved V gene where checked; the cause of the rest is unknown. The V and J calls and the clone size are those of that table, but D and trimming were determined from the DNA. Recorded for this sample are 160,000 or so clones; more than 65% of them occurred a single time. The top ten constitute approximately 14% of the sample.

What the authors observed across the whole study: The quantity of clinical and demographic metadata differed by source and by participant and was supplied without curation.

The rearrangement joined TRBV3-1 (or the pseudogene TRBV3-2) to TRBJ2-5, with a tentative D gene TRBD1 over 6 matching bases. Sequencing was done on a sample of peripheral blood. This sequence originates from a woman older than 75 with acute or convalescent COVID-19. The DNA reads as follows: TGTGCCAGCAGCCATGCACAGGGCAGGGAGACCCAGTACTTC. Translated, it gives CASSHAQGRETQYF.